The 2 T cell receptor beta chains reported below all come from one sample, sequenced in a study of T cell responses to AZD1222 COVID-19 vaccine. Profiled with immunoSEQ multiplex PCR; TCRdb holds only in-frame clones, not every one. Of around 100,000 clones listed, approximately 90% were seen once; the top ten hold over 15%. The sample here was peripheral blood, taken on day 0 of AZD1222 vaccination. The receptors shown here come from an adult in good health.

V is TRBV7-9 and J is TRBJ2-4; D is tentatively TRBD1 or TRBD2 (5 bases each). CDR3 size: 15 residues. The V gene's germline CDR1 is SEHNR and CDR2 FQNEAQ (reference sequence). V was cut by 5 bases and J by 1 base, with 12 bases left in between. CDR3 coding DNA: TGTGCCAGCAGCCGGGACGGTGAGGCCAAAAACATTCAGTACTTC. Translating it yields CASSRDGEAKNIQYF. Complete variable domain (other parts from reference TRBV7-9 and TRBJ2-4): DTGVSQNPRHKITKRGQNVTFRCDPISEHNRLYWYRQTLGQGPEFLTYFQNEAQLEKSRLLSDRFSAERPKGSFSTLEIQRTEQGDSAMYLCASSRDGEAKNIQYFGAGTRLSVL.

The V gene is TRBV6-8, the J gene TRBJ2-7, with 8 bases matching TRBD1. Germline assignment: CDR1 MNHGY and CDR2 SAAAGT. V dropped 6 bases and J dropped 1; count of bases not matched to a gene: 8. The CDR3 covers 15 residues. CDR3 sequence reads: CASSQTGVPSYEQYF. CDR3 nucleotides: TGTGCCAGCAGCCAGACAGGGGTTCCATCCTACGAGCAGTACTTC.